This T cell receptor beta chain comes out of a study of blood T cells in healthy people across ages. Study results and limitations: Donor CMV infection status was unknown, possibly confounding age-related changes in expanded clonotypes.

Sample-barcoded 5' priming and a J-beta primer mix drove a second PCR of 7 to 11 cycles. TCRdb itself ran the 5' RACE reads through MiXCR, one entry per CDR3 protein. The table records around 1,700,000 distinct CDR3 sequences, 28% of them present only once. CDR3 length equals 10 residues. V shed 11 bases and J 9 bases; nucleotides not matched to a gene: 6. Germline V gene sequence: CDR1 LGHDT, CDR2 YNNKEL (reference sequence). This clonotype has a handful of counts. Its antigen is currently unknown. This sequence originates from a woman aged 30 to 39 in good health. Sequenced sample: blood. The chain joins TRBV3-1 to TRBJ2-7; 8 bases fit TRBD1. This CDR3 reads CAADRVGQYF. The CDR3 DNA is TGTGCCGCGGACAGGGTTGGGCAGTACTTC.